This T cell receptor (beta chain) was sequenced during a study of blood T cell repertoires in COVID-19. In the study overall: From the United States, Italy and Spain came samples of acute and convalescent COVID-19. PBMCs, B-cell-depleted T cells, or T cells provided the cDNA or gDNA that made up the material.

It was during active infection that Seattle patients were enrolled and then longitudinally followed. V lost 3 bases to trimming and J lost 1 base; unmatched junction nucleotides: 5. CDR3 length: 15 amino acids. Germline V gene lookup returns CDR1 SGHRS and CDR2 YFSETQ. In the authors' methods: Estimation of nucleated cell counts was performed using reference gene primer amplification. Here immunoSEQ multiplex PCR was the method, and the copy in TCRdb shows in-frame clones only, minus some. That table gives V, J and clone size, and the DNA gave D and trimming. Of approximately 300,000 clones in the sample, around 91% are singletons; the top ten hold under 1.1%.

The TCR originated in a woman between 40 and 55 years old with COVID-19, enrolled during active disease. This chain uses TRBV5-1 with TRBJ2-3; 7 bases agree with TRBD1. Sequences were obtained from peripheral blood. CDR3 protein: CASSSQGFGTDTQYF. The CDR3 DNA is TGCGCCAGCAGCTCACAGGGGTTTGGCACAGATACGCAGTATTTT.